The table lists the clone carrying this TCR beta chain with a few counts. Antigen: not known. There were TCR beta CDR3 regions amplified from RNA transcripts. During a first-round RT-PCR of the TCR CDR3, the HTBI primer set was used. TCRdb re-analysed the multiplex PCR reads in MiXCR, keeping a single row per CDR3 protein. The table includes under 450,000 distinct CDR3 sequences, about 13% detected once. This sample stems from a study of T cells in Graves' hyperthyroidism and ophthalmopathy. Study-level results: Researchers found most expanded thyroid clonotypes above 0.001 in blood as well. Model output signaled ophthalmopathy a median about 6.3 months ahead of onset.

V shed 5 bases and J 2 bases; nucleotides not matched to a gene: 6. The CDR3 has 16 amino acids. The V gene's germline CDR1 is KGHSH and CDR2 LQKENI. The study collected blood at first hyperthyroidism diagnosis, before any ophthalmopathy symptoms arose. Using less than 12 ml of fresh peripheral blood, PBMCs were prepared. Sequencing was done on a sample of blood. The chain combines TRBV18 with TRBJ2-6; 7 nucleotides agree with TRBD1. The origin of this receptor is a man aged 25 to 40 with Graves' hyperthyroidism that later progressed to Graves' ophthalmopathy. In nucleotides, the CDR3 is TGTGCCAGCTCATCCCGACAGGGTACTGGGGCCAACGTCCTGACTTTC. Its protein product is CASSSRQGTGANVLTF.